A single T cell receptor beta chain is shown here with its context. The antigen remains undetermined. This specimen belongs to a study of OX40 agonist ivuxolimab in advanced cancers. Study-wide results and caveats: The study did not work out the antigen specificity of the expanded peripheral T cells. Dose levels from 0.1 to 3.0 mg/kg saw CD4+ and CD8+ blood T cells expand clonally by week 6.

Looked up from germline, CDR1 is SGHTA and CDR2 is FQGNSA. The CDR3 totals 15 residues. V gave up 5 bases and J gave up 3 bases, with 15 bases separating them. Generated by immunoSEQ multiplex PCR, the TCRdb table keeps only in-frame clones and is missing some. The sample lists about 100,000 clones; about 83% were seen once. The receptor was derived from an adult with an advanced solid tumor such as melanoma, head and neck, liver or kidney cancer. This specimen was CD4+ or CD8+ T cells sorted from blood, taken in a trial of the OX40 agonist ivuxolimab. The chain joins TRBV7-2 to TRBJ2-3; no reliable D call. This chain's CDR3 is CASSPRIAGTDTQYF. The CDR3 region has the DNA TGTGCCAGCAGCCCCCGGATAGCCGGGACAGATACGCAGTATTTT.